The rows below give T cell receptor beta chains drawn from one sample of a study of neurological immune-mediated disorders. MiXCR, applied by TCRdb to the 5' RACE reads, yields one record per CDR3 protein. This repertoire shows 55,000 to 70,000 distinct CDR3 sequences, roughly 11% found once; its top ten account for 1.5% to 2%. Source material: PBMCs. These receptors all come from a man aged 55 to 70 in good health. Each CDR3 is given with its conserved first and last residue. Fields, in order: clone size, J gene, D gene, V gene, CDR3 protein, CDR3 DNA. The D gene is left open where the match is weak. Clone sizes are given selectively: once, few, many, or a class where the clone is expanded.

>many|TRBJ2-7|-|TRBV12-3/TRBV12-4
CATSPGGAANSEQYF
TGTGCCACTTCCCCCGGGGGAGCGGCCAACTCCGAGCAGTACTTC
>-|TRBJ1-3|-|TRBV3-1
CASSSRTASSGNTIYF
TGTGCCAGCAGCTCCCGGACGGCCAGCTCTGGAAACACCATATATTTT
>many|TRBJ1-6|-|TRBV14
CASSQKKPPHPLHF
TGTGCCAGCAGCCAAAAAAAGCCCCCCCATCCCCTCCACTTT
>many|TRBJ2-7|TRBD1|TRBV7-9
CASSPGTGGHYEQYF
TGTGCCAGCAGCCCCGGGACAGGGGGCCACTACGAGCAGTACTTC
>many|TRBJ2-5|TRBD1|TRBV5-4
CASSDRVRETQYF
TGTGCCAGCAGCGACAGGGTCAGAGAGACCCAGTACTTC
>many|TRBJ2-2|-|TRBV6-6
CASSTPGGEGTGELFF
TGTGCCAGCAGTACCCCGGGGGGCGAAGGCACCGGGGAGCTGTTTTTT
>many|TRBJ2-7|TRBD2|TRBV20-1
CSASGTSGAHEQYF
TGCAGTGCTAGTGGGACTAGCGGGGCCCACGAGCAGTACTTC
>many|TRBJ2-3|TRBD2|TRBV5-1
CASSPYGGAADTQYF
TGCGCCAGCAGCCCCTACGGGGGGGCGGCAGATACGCAGTATTTT
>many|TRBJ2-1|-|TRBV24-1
CATSDLSSAGTEQFF
TGTGCCACCAGTGATTTGAGTTCGGCGGGGACTGAGCAGTTCTTC
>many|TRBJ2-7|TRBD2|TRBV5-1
CASRLASGRGVAYEQYF
TGCGCCAGCAGGTTGGCTAGCGGCCGGGGGGTTGCCTACGAGCAGTACTTC
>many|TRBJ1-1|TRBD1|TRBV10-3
CAINPGGYTEAFF
TGTGCCATCAATCCAGGGGGCTACACTGAAGCTTTCTTT
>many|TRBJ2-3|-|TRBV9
CASSFQPDWAGTQYF
TGTGCCAGCAGCTTCCAACCCGACTGGGCGGGGACGCAGTATTTT
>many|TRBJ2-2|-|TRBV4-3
CASSQDSGNTGELFF
TGCGCCAGCAGCCAAGATAGCGGGAACACCGGGGAGCTGTTTTTT
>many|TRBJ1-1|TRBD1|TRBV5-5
CASSLIQGMSTEAFF
TGTGCCAGCAGCTTGATACAGGGGATGAGCACTGAAGCTTTCTTT
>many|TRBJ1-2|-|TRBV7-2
CASSLDLGLNYGYTF
TGTGCCAGCAGCTTAGATCTGGGACTCAACTATGGCTACACCTTC
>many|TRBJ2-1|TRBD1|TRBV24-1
CATSDPGQGANNEQFF
TGTGCCACCAGTGATCCGGGGCAGGGGGCTAACAATGAGCAGTTCTTC
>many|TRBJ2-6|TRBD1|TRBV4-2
CASNQQGWSGANVLTF
TGTGCCAGCAACCAACAGGGGTGGTCTGGGGCCAACGTCCTGACTTTC
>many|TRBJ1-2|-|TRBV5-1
CASSFESGHLYGYTF
TGCGCCAGCAGCTTTGAGTCGGGACACCTTTATGGCTACACCTTC
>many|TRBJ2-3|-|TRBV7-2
CASSLEWGTDTQYF
TGTGCCAGCAGCTTAGAGTGGGGCACAGATACGCAGTATTTT
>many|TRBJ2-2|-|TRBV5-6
CASSRVASTGELFF
TGTGCCAGCAGCCGGGTTGCCAGCACCGGGGAGCTGTTTTTT
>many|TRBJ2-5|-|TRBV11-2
CASSFRGGVRGQETQYF
TGTGCCAGCAGCTTCAGAGGCGGAGTAAGGGGGCAAGAGACCCAGTACTTC
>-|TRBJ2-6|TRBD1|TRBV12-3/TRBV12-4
CASSLEQGAGANVLTF
TGTGCCAGCAGTTTAGAACAGGGGGCTGGGGCCAACGTCCTGACTTTC
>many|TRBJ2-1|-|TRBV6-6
CASGDRVSSYNEQFF
TGTGCCAGCGGCGACAGAGTTAGCTCCTACAATGAGCAGTTCTTC
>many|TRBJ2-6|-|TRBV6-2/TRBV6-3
CASRKGGTFSGANVLTF
TGTGCCAGCCGGAAGGGCGGAACCTTCTCTGGGGCCAACGTCCTGACTTTC
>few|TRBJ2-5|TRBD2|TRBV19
CASRTSGYQETQYF
TGTGCCAGTAGAACTAGCGGGTACCAAGAGACCCAGTACTTC
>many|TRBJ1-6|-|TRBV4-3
CASSQDLSSYNSPLHF
TGCGCCAGCAGCCAAGATTTGAGCTCCTATAATTCACCCCTCCACTTT
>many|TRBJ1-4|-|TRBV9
CASSRRDSTGEKLFF
TGTGCCAGCAGCAGACGGGACTCAACGGGTGAAAAACTGTTTTTT
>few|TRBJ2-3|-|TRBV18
CASSPEGTYTDTQYF
TGTGCCAGCTCACCAGAGGGGACGTACACAGATACGCAGTATTTT
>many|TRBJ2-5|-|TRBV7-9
CASSPPKGLTEFQETQYF
TGTGCCAGCAGCCCTCCGAAGGGTTTGACAGAATTCCAAGAGACCCAGTACTTC
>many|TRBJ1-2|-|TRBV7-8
CASSLGTAYGYTF
TGTGCCAGCAGCTTAGGTACGGCCTATGGCTACACCTTC
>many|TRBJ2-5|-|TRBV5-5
CASNLIGRQETQYF
TGTGCCAGCAACTTAATTGGCAGACAAGAGACCCAGTACTTC
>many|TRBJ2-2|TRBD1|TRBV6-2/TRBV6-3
CASTFRGLDTGELFF
TGTGCCAGCACCTTCAGGGGGCTAGACACCGGGGAGCTGTTTTTT
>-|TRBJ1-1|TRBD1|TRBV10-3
CAISGTGNTEAFF
TGTGCCATATCCGGGACAGGGAACACTGAAGCTTTCTTT
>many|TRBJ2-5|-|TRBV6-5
CASSWQRGKGETQYF
TGTGCCAGCTCTTGGCAGAGAGGAAAGGGGGAGACCCAGTACTTC
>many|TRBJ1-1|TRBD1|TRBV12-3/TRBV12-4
CASSRGDRAAEAFF
TGTGCCAGCAGTAGGGGAGACAGGGCCGCTGAAGCTTTCTTT
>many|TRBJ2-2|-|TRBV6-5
CASSLQHTGELFF
TGTGCCAGCAGTTTACAGCACACCGGGGAGCTGTTTTTT
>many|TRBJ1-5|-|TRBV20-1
CSASQWSHGNQPQHF
TGCAGTGCTAGCCAATGGTCGCATGGCAATCAGCCCCAGCATTTT
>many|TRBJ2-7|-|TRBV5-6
CASRAQYSYEQYF
TGTGCCAGCAGGGCGCAGTACTCCTACGAGCAGTACTTC
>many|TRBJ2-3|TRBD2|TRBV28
CAGSTSGGGVDTQYF
TGTGCCGGATCGACTAGCGGGGGGGGGGTAGATACGCAGTATTTT
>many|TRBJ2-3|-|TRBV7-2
CASSYLGVRTDTQYF
TGTGCCAGCAGCTACTTAGGGGTTCGTACAGATACGCAGTATTTT
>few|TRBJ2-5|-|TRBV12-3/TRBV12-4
CASSYTEKETQYF
TGTGCCAGCAGTTATACAGAGAAAGAGACCCAGTACTTC
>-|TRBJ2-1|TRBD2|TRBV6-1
CASSELAGNEQFF
TGTGCCAGCAGTGAACTAGCGGGCAATGAGCAGTTCTTC
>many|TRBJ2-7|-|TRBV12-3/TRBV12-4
CASSTAYEQYF
TGTGCCAGCAGTACCGCCTACGAGCAGTACTTC
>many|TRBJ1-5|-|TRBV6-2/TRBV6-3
CASSSGGGIQPQHF
TGTGCCAGCTCTTCCGGGGGCGGAATTCAGCCCCAGCATTTT
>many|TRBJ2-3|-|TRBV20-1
CSARDLQGGDTQYF
TGCAGTGCTAGAGATCTTCAGGGGGGAGATACGCAGTATTTT
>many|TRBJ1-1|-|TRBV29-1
CSVSGGDTPEAFF
TGCAGCGTGTCGGGGGGGGATACTCCTGAAGCTTTCTTT
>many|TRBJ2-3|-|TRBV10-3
CAISDEADTQYF
TGTGCCATCAGTGATGAAGCAGATACGCAGTATTTT
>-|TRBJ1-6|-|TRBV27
CASSFQLTSYNSPLHF
TGTGCCAGCAGTTTCCAATTAACCTCCTATAATTCACCCCTCCACTTT
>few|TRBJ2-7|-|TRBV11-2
CASSLGTGFEQYF
TGTGCCAGCAGCTTAGGCACAGGGTTCGAGCAGTACTTC
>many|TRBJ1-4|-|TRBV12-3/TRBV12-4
CASSSGVDEKLFF
TGTGCCAGCAGTTCAGGGGTAGACGAAAAACTGTTTTTT